Listed here are 23 T cell receptor beta chains from one sample, sequenced in a study of Graves' ophthalmopathy and Graves' hyperthyroidism (dated 2018 in TCRdb). The listed sequencing device is Illumina HiSeq 2000. For repertoire sequencing, the TCR beta CDR3 regions were amplified from RNA transcripts. The first round of RT-PCR was done with HTBI primers and the Qiagen OneStep RT-PCR kit, and was followed by a second round of multiplex PCR, then size selection and purification. TCRdb applied fastp at Q25 and MiXCR to the public reads, then kept only in-frame beta chains. Duplicate CDR3 protein sequences are folded into a single record with the most common DNA and genes. The sample records a few hundred thousand distinct CDR3 sequences, about a sixth of which are singletons. 2% to 2.5% of the sample is in the top ten clones. Sequencing used peripheral blood. The receptors were sampled from an adult woman with stable Graves' hyperthyroidism.

Many counts were recorded for this clonotype. This rearrangement joins TRBV11-3 to TRBJ2-6; possible D gene TRBD1, 5 bases. The length of the CDR3 is 19 residues. Trimming removed 5 bases at V and 1 base at J, with 21 bases between. CDR1 and CDR2 (germline): SGHNT, YENEEA. This chain's CDR3 is CASSTLRASKVSGANVLTF. As DNA, the CDR3 is TGTGCCAGCAGCACCCTCAGGGCATCCAAAGTTTCTGGGGCCAACGTCCTGACTTTC.

This clonotype was counted a few times. This may stem from a read error, because a much larger clone lies one nucleotide away. This chain connects TRBV24-1 to TRBJ2-5, with 11 bases that match TRBD1. The CDR3 consists of 16 residues. Germline loops: CDR1 KGHDR, CDR2 SFDVKD. The trim removed 3 bases at V and 9 bases at J, leaving 11 bases unmatched. This CDR3 is CATSDPGQGVVEAQYF. In nucleotides, the CDR3 is TGTGCCACCAGTGATCCGGGACAGGGGGTGGTGGAGGCCCAGTACTTC.

This clonotype showed up many times. The chain is built from TRBV12-3 or TRBV12-4 and TRBJ1-2; TRBD1 agrees at 10 bases. The CDR3 consists of 16 residues. Trimming at V came to 2 bases and at J to 6 bases, leaving 9 bases not matched to a gene. The CDR3 DNA reads TGTGCCAGCAGTTTACGAGGACAGGGGGATGTAAATGGCTACACCTTC. Its protein is CASSLRGQGDVNGYTF.

This clonotype has at least ten counts. This rearrangement joins TRBV20-1 to TRBJ2-7; 7 bases agree with TRBD1. Germline trimming cut 1 base from V and 3 bases from J; bases unmatched to any gene: 12. From germline, CDR1 is DFQATT and CDR2 SNEGSKA (reference sequence). This CDR3 is built from 16 residues. The CDR3 region has the DNA TGCAGTGCTAGAGGGGCAGGGGGTGGTAGTATCTACGAGCAGTACTTC. Its protein is CSARGAGGGSIYEQYF.

This clonotype was counted at least ten times. Germline and junction disagree at one end, which may indicate a read error. The chain links TRBV28 to TRBJ2-4; D possibly corresponds to TRBD2 (6 bases). Germline loops: CDR1 MDHEN, CDR2 SYDVKM. The CDR3 covers 16 residues. In DNA, the CDR3 is TGTGCCAGCAGTTTACCAGGGAGGAGTGCCAAAAACATTAAGTACTTC. This codes for CASSLPGRSAKNIKYF.

This clonotype was counted at least ten times. The rearrangement joins TRBV27 to TRBJ2-7; 8 bases align to TRBD2. Looked up from germline, CDR1 is MNHEY and CDR2 is SMNVEV (reference sequence). This CDR3 region has 15 residues. J was trimmed by 2 bases and V by 2 bases; bases with no gene match: 5. The CDR3 nucleotides read TGTGCCAGCAGTTTAATGGCGGGGGGAGCCTACGAGCAGTACTTC. This translates into CASSLMAGGAYEQYF.

This clonotype was detected many times. The chain links TRBV12-3 or TRBV12-4 to TRBJ2-5, with D hard to call. The V gene lost 4 bases and the J gene lost 7 bases, with 10 bases spanning the gap. This CDR3 contains 12 residues. CDR3: CASSSARRTQYF. In nucleotides, the CDR3 is TGTGCCAGCAGTTCGGCCCGCCGGACCCAGTACTTC.

This clonotype was counted many times. The chain is built from TRBV12-5 and TRBJ1-5; D is unresolved. The CDR3 is made up of 13 amino acids. Trimming removed 5 bases from V and 6 bases from J, with 11 bases in between. The germline CDR1 and CDR2 sequences are LGHNT and FRNRAP. CDR3 protein: CASGPRRGQPQHF. The CDR3 DNA sequence: TGTGCTAGTGGTCCTCGGCGGGGTCAGCCCCAGCATTTT.

This clonotype was recorded many times. Here the CDR3 DNA reads TGTGCCAGCACCCTACAGGGGACCTTGGAGACCCAGTACTTC. It encodes CASTLQGTLETQYF. V gene TRBV6-2 or TRBV6-3 combines with J gene TRBJ2-5; 7 bases are shared with TRBD1. The CDR3 contains 14 residues. CDR1 and CDR2 from the germline V gene are MNHEY and SVGEGT. Trimming removed 7 bases from V and 5 bases from J; junction bases left unmatched: 10.

For this clonotype: Here the CDR3 omits its conserved ending phenylalanine or tryptophan, so a read error is the likely source. The chain joins TRBV20-1 to TRBJ2-2; possibly TRBD2 for D (6 bases). Germline V gene data show CDR1 as DFQATT and CDR2 as SNEGSKA (reference sequence). Trimming shortened V by 6 bases and J by 3 bases, and 17 bases separated the two germline ends. This CDR3 has 15 residues. CDR3 in amino acids: CSANPSSADTGELFV. The CDR3, as DNA: TGCAGTGCCAATCCGTCTAGCGCTGACACCGGGGAGCTGTTTGTT.

This clonotype was seen at least ten times. V is TRBV6-2 or TRBV6-3 and J is TRBJ2-7, with 9 nucleotides matching TRBD1. J gave up 2 bases and V 4 bases, and 3 bases lay outside the gene matches. The CDR3 is 14 amino acids. Germline lookup yields CDR1 MNHEY and CDR2 SVGEGT. CDR3 sequence (DNA): TGTGCCAGCAGTTTCGGGACAGGGCCCTACGAGCAGTACTTC. Its protein is CASSFGTGPYEQYF.

This clonotype was picked up many times. J is TRBJ1-5 and V is TRBV19, with D possibly matching TRBD1 (6 bases). V lost 6 bases and J 4 bases, leaving 16 bases between the germline ends. Germline-derived CDR1 and CDR2 are LNHDA and SQIVND (reference sequence). The CDR3 is 15 amino acids. Here the CDR3 reads CASSLLDSENQPQHF. The CDR3 nucleotides read TGTGCCAGTAGCTTACTGGACAGCGAGAATCAGCCCCAGCATTTT.

To note about this clonotype: The junction does not match germline at one end; this may be a read error. The chain couples TRBV5-1 to TRBJ2-7; D remains unclear. Germline V gene lookup returns CDR1 SGHRS and CDR2 YFSETQ. The length of the CDR3 is 14 residues. The CDR3 nucleotides are TGCGCCAGCAGCCCCAGTGTACGCTCCTACGATCAGTACTTC. Protein product: CASSPSVRSYDQYF.

With respect to this clonotype: One end of the junction is discordant with germline, which a read error may explain. The rearrangement uses TRBV7-2 and TRBJ1-5; 7 nucleotides match TRBD1. The CDR3 runs to 15 residues. Germline V CDR1 and CDR2: SGHTA, FQGNSA. In DNA, the CDR3 is TGTGCCAGCAGCCCTCGACAGGGTAGCAATCAGCCCCGGCATTTT. As protein: CASSPRQGSNQPRHF.

This clonotype was recorded at least ten times. This chain connects TRBV12-3 or TRBV12-4 to TRBJ2-3, with unresolved D. The CDR3 covers 13 residues. The V gene lost 5 bases and the J gene lost 2 bases, with 8 bases spanning the gap. CDR3 residues: CASSVPPTDTQYF. The CDR3, as DNA: TGTGCCAGCAGTGTCCCTCCCACAGATACGCAGTATTTT.

This clonotype was picked up one time. A much larger clonotype is one base distant, so this may be a read error. The chain combines TRBV30 with TRBJ1-5, with a weak D call TRBD1 (6 bases). Germline assignment: CDR1 GTSNPN and CDR2 SVGIG (reference sequence). The CDR3 spans 14 residues. The CDR3 reads CAWSPGQRNRPQHF. The CDR3 DNA follows: TGTGCCTGGAGTCCCGGACAGCGCAATCGGCCCCAGCATTTT.

This chain connects TRBV5-1 to TRBJ2-7; D call uncertain. This CDR3 has 15 residues. Germline CDR1 reads SGHRS; CDR2 reads YFSETQ. V gave up 0 bases and J gave up 3 bases, with 13 bases separating them. The CDR3 loop is CASSLEMGRVYEQYF. Written as DNA, the CDR3 is TGCGCCAGCAGCTTGGAGATGGGAAGGGTCTACGAGCAGTACTTC.

The sample holds many counts of this clonotype. The rearrangement joins TRBV11-1 to TRBJ1-3; D ambiguous. V shed 7 bases and J shed 0 bases, with 16 bases lying between them. The CDR3 contains 16 residues. Germline lookup yields CDR1 SGHAT and CDR2 FQDESV (reference sequence). For the CDR3, the DNA is TGTGCCAGCACCCAGATCCCTGCCGACTCTGGAAACACCATATATTTT. It translates to CASTQIPADSGNTIYF.

This clonotype was counted many times. The chain combines TRBV27 with TRBJ2-5, with D perhaps being TRBD1 or TRBD2 (5 bases each). CDR1 and CDR2 (germline): MNHEY, SMNVEV (reference sequence). Trimming removed 6 bases at V and 3 bases at J, with 17 bases between. CDR3 length equals 15 residues. The CDR3 region is CASSRGAGSEETQYF. The CDR3, as DNA: TGTGCCAGCAGCCGAGGGGCAGGGAGTGAAGAGACCCAGTACTTC.

V gene TRBV28 combines with J gene TRBJ2-7, with D possibly being TRBD1 (5 bases). Germline CDR1 reads MDHEN; CDR2 reads SYDVKM. The CDR3 is 15 amino acids. Trimming left V 2 bases short and J 0 bases short, with 11 bases between. The CDR3 protein is CASSLPREVSYEQYF. DNA for the CDR3: TGTGCCAGCAGTTTACCCAGGGAAGTCTCCTACGAGCAGTACTTC. Using reference TRBV28 and TRBJ2-7 for the parts outside the CDR3, the full variable domain is DVKVTQSSRYLVKRTGEKVFLECVQDMDHENMFWYRQDPGLGLRLIYFSYDVKMKEKGDIPEGYSVSREKKERFSLILESASTNQTSMYLCASSLPREVSYEQYFGPGTRLTVT.

This clonotype was found many times. This chain joins TRBV5-4 and TRBJ1-2; the D gene is possibly TRBD1 (5 bases). Germline-derived CDR1 and CDR2 are SGHNT and YYREEE (reference sequence). V gave up 1 base and J gave up 1 base, with 8 bases separating them. The CDR3 has 14 residues. The CDR3 DNA is TGTGCCAGCAGCTTGTCGACAGTTAACTATGGCTACACCTTC. This encodes CASSLSTVNYGYTF.

The rearrangement joins TRBV28 to TRBJ1-1; D is undetermined. Between the trimmed V and J ends, which lost 3 bases and 1 base, there was a span of 9 bases. This CDR3 region has 14 residues. From germline, CDR1 is MDHEN and CDR2 SYDVKM. The DNA of the CDR3 is TGTGCCAGCAGTTTTCGACACTCGAACACTGAAGCTTTCTTT. Encoded protein: CASSFRHSNTEAFF.

This clonotype was seen repeatedly, ten times or more. V usage is TRBV7-3 and J usage is TRBJ2-7, with 7 bases that match TRBD2. This CDR3 has 15 amino acids. The J segment lost 3 bases and the V segment lost 5 bases, leaving 10 bases of the junction unmatched. Germline V gene sequence: CDR1 SGHTA, CDR2 FQGTGA. CDR3: CASSPRGLDIYEQYF. The CDR3 region has the DNA TGTGCCAGCAGCCCTCGTGGACTAGATATCTACGAGCAGTACTTC. The full variable domain, rest sourced from reference TRBV7-3 and TRBJ2-7, is GAGVSQTPSNKVTEKGKYVELRCDPISGHTALYWYRQSLGQGPEFLIYFQGTGAADDSGLPNDRFFAVRPEGSVSTLKIQRTERGDSAVYLCASSPRGLDIYEQYFGPGTRLTVT.